This T cell receptor (beta chain) was sequenced for a study of blood T cell repertoires in COVID-19. Turning to the study itself: The analysed material was cDNA or gDNA that came from T cells, B-cell-depleted T cells, or PBMCs.

V trimming: 0 bases; J trimming: 2 bases; junction bases outside the gene matches: 4. This CDR3 comprises 16 residues. CDR1 is LNHNV and CDR2 is YYDKDF in the germline V gene (reference sequence). In the authors' workflow: Quantification of nucleated cells was approximated via reference gene primer amplification. Generated by immunoSEQ multiplex PCR, the TCRdb table keeps only in-frame clones and is missing some. That table supplies the V and J calls and clone size; D and trimming were determined from the DNA. The sample has 110,000 or so clones; roughly four fifths are singletons. V is TRBV15 and J is TRBJ2-7; 10 bases align to TRBD2. The sequencing sample was made of peripheral blood. The sequence derives from a middle-aged man with acute or convalescent COVID-19. CDR3 sequence reads: CATSREGLAGAYEQYF. In DNA, the CDR3 is TGTGCCACCAGCAGAGAGGGCCTAGCGGGAGCCTACGAGCAGTACTTC.